This TCR beta chain was observed in a study of a mutant IDH1 vaccine in newly diagnosed glioma (dated by TCRdb to about 2021). Study-wide context: Patients were given eight vaccinations, in weeks 1, 3, 5, 7, 11, 15, 19 and 23, which matched visits V03 through V10. Peripheral blood samples were drawn at six visits, namely V03 (baseline), V05, V07, V10, V12 and V13. The approximately 30 treated patients were roughly 62% male and around 40% female, with a mean age of approximately 40 years. For exploratory analyses, longitudinal TCRB deep sequencing was carried out in roughly 23 treated patients wherever samples were available. In the chemotherapy-containing groups, vaccination started alongside temozolomide cycles, whereas in patients who had radiotherapy alone it started 4-6 weeks after radiotherapy. Prior to enrollment, standard therapy consisting of radiotherapy alone, temozolomide alone, or radiochemotherapy with temozolomide had been administered to patients, with the combination being received by most patients.

A remark on this clone: What this receptor recognizes is not known. No base-level quality is on record; no much larger clone is a single base apart.

Broader findings and caveats from the paper: Selection of PBMC samples for TCRB deep sequencing was based on availability. Across multiple MHC alleles, vaccine-induced immune responses were seen in 85% to 95% of patients. No apparent relationship was observed between pseudoprogression and alterations in the top peripheral T cell clonotypes detected by TCRB sequencing. The authors noted that analyses of patient blood samples could not be reproduced because of sample limitations.

Sample time point, as interpreted from the label and publication: week 23, last vaccination. Each vaccine dose, consisting of 300 ug of a 20-mer mutant IDH1 peptide in Montanide, was administered subcutaneously with topical imiquimod. Newly diagnosed WHO grade 3 or 4 IDH1-mutant astrocytomas showing loss of nuclear ATRX were present in the donors. The samples were drawn from NOA16, a multicentre, single-arm, open-label phase I trial in Germany that tested a mutant IDH1 peptide vaccine in humans for the first time. The DNeasy Blood and Tissue Kit was used to extract genomic DNA from EDTA blood for TCRB sequencing. At the junction V is shortened by 0 bases and J by 3 bases; bases outside the gene matches: 1. The CDR3 sequence holds 14 residues, the cysteine and phenylalanine included. The entry retains the CDR3 DNA only, 42 bases that are in frame from base 1. Per the germline V gene (reference sequence), SGHKS is the CDR1 and YYEKEE is the CDR2.

Libraries were prepared through the immunoSEQ multiplex PCR assay. Rearranged TCR beta chain sequences were amplified with the hsTCRB Kit following the manufacturer's protocol. An Illumina MiSeq was used to sequence the TCRB libraries. The original methods were these. Demultiplexing, trimming and gene mapping were performed with the kit vendor's proprietary platform. In its TCRdb copy, this immuneACCESS table keeps in-frame sequences only and misses some clones. Where compared with another copy, unresolved V genes explain less than half of these, and the others have no known cause. For V, J and clone size, that table is used; D and trimming come from the DNA. In all, the sample holds approximately 41,000 clones, and under 95% of those were seen once. Roughly 4% of the sample is taken by the ten largest.

This specimen consisted of PBMCs, obtained from a glioma patient whose treatment included an IDH1 peptide vaccine. The chain employs TRBV5-5 and TRBJ2-7; 9 bases in between match TRBD1. The sequence was obtained from a man between 45 and 60 years old with glioma. Read as DNA, the sequence is TGTGCCAGCAGCTTGGGACAGGGGGACTACGAGCAGTACTTC. It codes for CASSLGQGDYEQYF.